The clone carrying this TCR beta chain was picked up a small number of times. Its antigen is unidentified. This entry comes from a study of post-analysis software for immune sequencing data. About the research overall: The disease courses spanned relapsing-remitting, secondary progressive and progressive-relapsing forms of multiple sclerosis.

Overall study findings and caveats: Controls had lower frequencies than patients of about 5 TRBV segments, which included TRBV5-6, TRBV5-1 and TRBV20-1. Those with multiple sclerosis, the patient group, showed significantly lower normalized Chao1 diversity than controls. By F measure, samples from a shared preparation batch strongly co-clustered.

The CDR3 spans 12 residues. Per the germline V gene, CDR1 is DFQATT and CDR2 is SNEGSKA (reference sequence). Prepared TCR beta cDNA libraries contained unique molecular identifiers. TCRdb re-called the PCR reads through MiXCR, storing one row per CDR3 protein. The sample lists 700,000 to 800,000 distinct CDR3 sequences, 25% to 30% seen once, with more than 0.45% in the top ten. This TCR was sampled from a girl aged 10 to 17 with multiple sclerosis. V usage is TRBV20-1 and J usage is TRBJ2-5, with D uncertain. The tail of the sequence fits TRBJ2-7 better, so the J call may be wrong. Sequencing was carried out using blood. The CDR3 DNA follows: TGCAGTGCTAGGTCTGTGGCCTACGAGCAGTACTTC. This sequence encodes CSARSVAYEQYF.